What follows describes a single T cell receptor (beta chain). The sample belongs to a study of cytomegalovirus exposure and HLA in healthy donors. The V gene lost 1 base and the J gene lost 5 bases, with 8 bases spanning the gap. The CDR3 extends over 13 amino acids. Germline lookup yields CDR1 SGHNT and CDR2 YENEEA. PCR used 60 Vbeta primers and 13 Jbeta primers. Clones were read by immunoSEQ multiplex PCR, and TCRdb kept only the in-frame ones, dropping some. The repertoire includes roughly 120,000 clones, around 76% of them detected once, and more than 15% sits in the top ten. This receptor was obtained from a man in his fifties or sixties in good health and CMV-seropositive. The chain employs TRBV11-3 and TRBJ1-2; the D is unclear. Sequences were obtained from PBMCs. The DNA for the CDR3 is TGTGCCAGCAGCTTAGGAGTTATTTATGGCTACACCTTC. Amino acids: CASSLGVIYGYTF.